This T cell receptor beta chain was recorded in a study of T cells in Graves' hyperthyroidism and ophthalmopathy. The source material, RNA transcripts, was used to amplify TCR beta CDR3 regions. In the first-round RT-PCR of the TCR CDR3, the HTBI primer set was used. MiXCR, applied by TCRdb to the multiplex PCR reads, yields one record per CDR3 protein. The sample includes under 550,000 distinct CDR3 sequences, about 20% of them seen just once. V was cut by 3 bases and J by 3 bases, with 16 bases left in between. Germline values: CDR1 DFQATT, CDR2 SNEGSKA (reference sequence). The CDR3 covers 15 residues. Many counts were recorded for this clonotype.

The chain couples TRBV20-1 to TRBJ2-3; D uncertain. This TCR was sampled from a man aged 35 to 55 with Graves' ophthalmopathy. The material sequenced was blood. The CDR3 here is CSASSGLQRTDTQYF. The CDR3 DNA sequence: TGCAGTGCTAGTTCCGGTCTCCAACGGACAGATACGCAGTATTTT.